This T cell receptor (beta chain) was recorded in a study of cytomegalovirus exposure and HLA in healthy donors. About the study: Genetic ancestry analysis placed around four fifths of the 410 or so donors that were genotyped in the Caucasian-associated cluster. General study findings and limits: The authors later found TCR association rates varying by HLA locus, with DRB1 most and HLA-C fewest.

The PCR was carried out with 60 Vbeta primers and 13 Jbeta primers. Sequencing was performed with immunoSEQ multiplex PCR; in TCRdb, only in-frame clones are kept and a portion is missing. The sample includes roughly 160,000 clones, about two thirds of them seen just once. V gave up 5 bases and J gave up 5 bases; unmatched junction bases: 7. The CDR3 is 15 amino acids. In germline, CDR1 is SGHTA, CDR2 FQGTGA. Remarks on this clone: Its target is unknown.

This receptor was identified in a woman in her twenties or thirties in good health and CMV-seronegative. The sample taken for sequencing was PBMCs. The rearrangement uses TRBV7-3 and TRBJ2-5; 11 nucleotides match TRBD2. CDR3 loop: CASSIGTSGGETQYF. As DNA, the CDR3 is TGTGCCAGCAGCATCGGGACTAGCGGTGGGGAGACCCAGTACTTC.